The sequence of this T cell receptor beta chain was determined in a study of blood T cell repertoires in COVID-19. In the study overall: The United States, Italy and Spain provided the acute and convalescent COVID-19 samples. Nucleic acid was either cDNA or gDNA, and it came from T cells, B-cell-depleted T cells, or PBMCs.

Enrolled through a virtual design, the participants were between roughly 18 and 95 years of age and came from approximately 25 US areas. Cohorts were determined from participant-reported clinical history. Assay used: immunoSEQ multiplex PCR; TCRdb lists only in-frame clones, some missing. The sample shows a few hundred thousand clones, almost 90% of them seen only once. The sequenced sample was PBMCs or T cells enriched from blood (not recorded which). The sequence was obtained from a woman between 18 and 30 years old with acute COVID-19.

This chain's CDR3 is CSVEGGGASSTDTQYF. The CDR3 coding sequence is TGCAGCGTTGAAGGGGGGGGCGCCTCTAGCACAGATACGCAGTATTTT. The gene calls are TRBV29-1 and TRBJ2-3; tentative D call: TRBD2 (7 bases). V lost 1 base to trimming and J lost 0 bases, with 14 bases between them. This CDR3 contains 16 residues. From germline, CDR1 is SQVTM and CDR2 ANQGSEA.